Below are 10 T cell receptor beta chains sequenced from a single sample in a study of blood T cell repertoires in COVID-19. The table came from immunoSEQ multiplex PCR; TCRdb's copy has only in-frame clones and leaves some out. This sample has over 200,000 clones, with 70% to 90% found just once. Sequenced material: peripheral blood. Receptors originate from a man between 50 and 59 years old with COVID-19, enrolled during active disease.

This chain uses TRBV9 with TRBJ1-5; no clear D. Germline CDR1 SGDLS, CDR2 YYNGEE. The CDR3 spans 15 residues. Trimming removed 0 bases from V and 2 bases from J, with 9 bases in between. The CDR3 nucleotides read TGTGCCAGCAGCGTAGGAGATAGTGGCAATCAGCCCCAGCATTTT. This codes for CASSVGDSGNQPQHF.

V usage is TRBV6-2 or TRBV6-3 and J usage is TRBJ2-1; maybe TRBD2 (6 bases). Deletions cut 6 bases from V and 0 bases from J, with 12 bases between. This CDR3 is built from 15 residues. The germline gives CDR1 MNHEY, CDR2 SVGEGT. The CDR3 sequence is CASSRDSPSYNEQFF. The CDR3 region has the DNA TGTGCCAGCAGCCGGGACTCCCCCTCCTACAATGAGCAGTTCTTC.

The chain couples TRBV6-2 or TRBV6-3 to TRBJ2-3; 8 positions agree with TRBD2. Per the germline V gene, CDR1 is MNHEY and CDR2 is SVGEGT. The J segment lost 3 bases and the V segment lost 6 bases, leaving 8 bases of the junction unmatched. The CDR3 consists of 15 residues. The DNA for the CDR3 is TGTGCCAGCAGCCATTCAGCGGGGGTTACAGATACGCAGTATTTT. This encodes CASSHSAGVTDTQYF.

The rearrangement uses TRBV6-5 and TRBJ1-1; 8 bases are shared with TRBD1. J lost 1 base, V lost 2 bases, and 0 bases had no gene match. The CDR3 runs 14 residues. Germline CDR1 reads MNHEY; CDR2 reads SVGAGI. CDR3 in DNA: TGTGCCAGCAGTTACGGACAGGGGAACACTGAAGCTTTCTTT. It yields the protein CASSYGQGNTEAFF.

The table lists this clone with a count of one. The chain couples TRBV13 to TRBJ2-2; TRBD2 matches at 8 bases. V trimming: 5 bases; J trimming: 4 bases; junction bases outside the gene matches: 9. Germline V gene sequence: CDR1 PRHDT, CDR2 FYEKMQ (reference sequence). The CDR3 has 16 amino acids. The CDR3 DNA is TGTGCCAGCAGCCCCCCCAGCGGGAGTGGCACCGGGGAGCTGTTTTTT. Translation gives CASSPPSGSGTGELFF.

As concerns this clone: The junction shows a germline mismatch at one end, possibly a read error. J is TRBJ2-5 and V is TRBV7-7, with 10 positions matching TRBD2. Per germline, CDR1 SSHAT and CDR2 FNYEAQ (reference sequence). The CDR3 is 15 residues long. CDR3 nucleotide sequence: TGTGCTAGCAGCCGTTCTAGCGGGAGAGGAGAGACCCAGTACTTC. It is translated as CASSRSSGRGETQYF.

This clone occurred a few times. The chain combines TRBV5-4 with TRBJ2-2; a weak D match, TRBD1 (5 bases). Germline assignment: CDR1 SGHNT and CDR2 YYREEE (reference sequence). V was trimmed by 3 bases and J by 7 bases, leaving 7 bases between them. The CDR3 is 12 residues long. The CDR3 nucleotides are TGTGCCAGCAGCTACGACAGCGGGGAGCTGTTTTTT. It is translated as CASSYDSGELFF.

The CDR3 DNA is TGTGCCAGCAGTCTGGGGGGGCAGTCTAATGAAAAACTGTTTTTT. Translation: CASSLGGQSNEKLFF. V is TRBV28 and J is TRBJ1-4; tentatively, D is TRBD1 (6 bases). The CDR3 is 15 residues long. Trimming left V 5 bases short and J 3 bases short, with 13 bases between. In germline, CDR1 is MDHEN, CDR2 SYDVKM. The whole variable domain, filled in from reference TRBV28 and TRBJ1-4, reads DVKVTQSSRYLVKRTGEKVFLECVQDMDHENMFWYRQDPGLGLRLIYFSYDVKMKEKGDIPEGYSVSREKKERFSLILESASTNQTSMYLCASSLGGQSNEKLFFGSGTQLSVL.

The genes are TRBV4-1 and TRBJ2-3, with 7 bases matching TRBD1. Germline V gene data show CDR1 as MGHRA and CDR2 as YSYEKL. The CDR3 extends over 16 amino acids. The J segment lost 3 bases and the V segment lost 0 bases, leaving 6 bases of the junction unmatched. CDR3 coding DNA: TGCGCCAGCAGCCAAGATCCGGGACAGACGACAGATACGCAGTATTTT. Its protein is CASSQDPGQTTDTQYF.

Concerning this clone itself: This sample also contains other DNA sequences that code for the same CDR3. The rearrangement joins TRBV7-9 to TRBJ1-2; D possibly corresponds to TRBD1 (6 bases). Germline CDR1 reads SEHNR; CDR2 reads FQNEAQ (reference sequence). The CDR3 spans 13 residues. The V end lost 5 bases, the J end lost 7 bases, and 14 bases lay between the germline ends. The CDR3 spells CASSPGVHAGYTF. CDR3 sequence (DNA): TGTGCCAGCAGCCCAGGGGTTCACGCTGGCTACACCTTC. Complete variable domain (other parts from reference TRBV7-9 and TRBJ1-2): DTGVSQNPRHKITKRGQNVTFRCDPISEHNRLYWYRQTLGQGPEFLTYFQNEAQLEKSRLLSDRFSAERPKGSFSTLEIQRTEQGDSAMYLCASSPGVHAGYTFGSGTRLTVV.